This paragraph reports one T cell receptor beta chain. Its binding antigen is unknown. No base-level quality is on record; no much larger clone is a single base apart. This specimen comes from a study of blood T cell repertoires in COVID-19 (dated by TCRdb to 2018 to 2021). With regard to the full study: Collaborator samples came from the United States, Italy and Spain and covered acute and convalescent phases of COVID-19. The prospective study material was composed of cDNA or gDNA derived from T cells, B-cell-depleted T cells, or PBMCs. The dataset comprised deeply sampled blood TCRbeta repertoires from subjects exposed to, actively infected with, or recovered from COVID-19. The repertoires were released in a freely available public database meant as a resource for research on the immune response to SARS-CoV-2. Samples came from the ongoing ImmuneRACE study (first 160 participants) plus 1,254 subjects from 6 global collaborators. Nearly every sample came with metadata listing a de-identified subject ID, COVID-19 status, age in years and sex. Where available, HLA class I and class II types were taken from metadata supplied by the sample provider and were not determined by assay-based typing. Overall study outcomes, separate from this receptor: The amount of clinical and demographic metadata varied by source and participant and was provided uncurated.

Relative to germline, V is missing 4 bases and J is missing 4 bases, with 7 bases of the junction outside any gene match. Reading from cysteine to phenylalanine, the CDR3 counts 16 amino acids. Left in the record is the CDR3 DNA by itself, 48 bases read in frame from the first base. The CDR1 and CDR2 encoded by the germline V gene are SGHTA and FQGNSA. The immunoSEQ Assay, a bias-controlled multiplex PCR, was used to amplify TCRbeta CDR3 regions from genomic DNA. Per the authors' processing: Within the assay, amplification of reference gene primers was used to estimate how many nucleated cells each sample contained. To quantify the absolute abundance of each unique TCRbeta CDR3 rearrangement, sequence reads were collapsed and filtered. For each sample, productive Simpson clonality was calculated as the square root of Simpson's diversity index across productive rearrangements. Imported from immuneACCESS, the table was reduced by TCRdb to in-frame sequences with V and J called. These copies leave out some clones; in studies compared against another copy, an unresolved V gene accounts for under half, and the cause of the remainder is not known. That table is the source of V, J and clone size, and D and trimming were worked out from the DNA. The sample yields about 240,000 clones; approximately 86% were counted once. Approximately 3% of the sample rests with the top ten.

Another Seattle source contributed samples from volunteer blood donors who had recovered from COVID-19. Collaborating institutions collected whole blood in K2EDTA tubes following their own protocols. For TCRbeta analysis, collaborators shipped samples in one of three forms: frozen whole blood, isolated PBMCs, or DNA extracted from either of those sample types. This clonotype was sampled from a young woman who had recovered from COVID-19. The V and J genes are TRBV7-2 and TRBJ2-1; TRBD2 fits 10 bases in the junction. The sample taken for sequencing was peripheral blood. This receptor carries the CDR3 CASSSDSGGPYNEQFF. The bases are TGTGCCAGCAGCTCCGATAGCGGGGGGCCTTACAATGAGCAGTTCTTC. Extended through the reference TRBV7-2 and TRBJ2-1 proteins, this CDR3 yields the full variable domain: GAGVSQSPSNKVTEKGKDVELRCDPISGHTALYWYRQSLGQGLEFLIYFQGNSAPDKSGLPSDRFSAERTGGSVSTLTIQRTQQEDSAVYLCASSSDSGGPYNEQFFGPGTRLTVL.